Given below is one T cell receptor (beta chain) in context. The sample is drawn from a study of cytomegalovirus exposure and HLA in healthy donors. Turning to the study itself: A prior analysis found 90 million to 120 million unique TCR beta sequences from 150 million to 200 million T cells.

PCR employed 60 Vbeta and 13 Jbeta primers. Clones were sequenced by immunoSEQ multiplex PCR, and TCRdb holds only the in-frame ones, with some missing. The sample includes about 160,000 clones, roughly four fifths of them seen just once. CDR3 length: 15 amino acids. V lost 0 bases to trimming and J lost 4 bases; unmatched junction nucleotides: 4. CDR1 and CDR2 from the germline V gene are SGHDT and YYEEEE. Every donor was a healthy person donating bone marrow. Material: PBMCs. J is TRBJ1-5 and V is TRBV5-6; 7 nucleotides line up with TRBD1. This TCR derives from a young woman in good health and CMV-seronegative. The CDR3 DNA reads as TGTGCCAGCAGCTTGGGGGGGACAGCGAATCAGCCCCAGCATTTT. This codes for CASSLGGTANQPQHF.